The TCR beta chain under discussion was sequenced for a study of blood T cell repertoires in COVID-19 (dated by TCRdb to the early 2020s). In the study overall: Samples from collaborators originated in the United States, Italy and Spain and spanned both the acute and convalescent phases of COVID-19. The prospective study material was composed of cDNA or gDNA derived from T cells, B-cell-depleted T cells, or PBMCs. Deeply sampled blood TCRbeta repertoires from subjects exposed to, actively infected with, or recovered from COVID-19 were included in the dataset. The repertoires were released in a freely available public database intended as a resource for research on the immune response to SARS-CoV-2. The samples were drawn from two sources: the first 160 participants of the ongoing ImmuneRACE study, and 950 to 1,500 subjects contributed by 6 global collaborators. Sample metadata almost always included a de-identified subject ID, COVID-19 status, age in years and sex. Where HLA class I and class II types were available, the types were taken from metadata supplied by the sample provider, not from assay-based typing.

The CDR3 covers 15 residues, taking in both the cysteine and the phenylalanine. The entry retains the CDR3 DNA only, 45 bases that are in frame from base 1. From a lookup of the germline V gene (reference sequence), CDR1 and CDR2 are SGHNT and YYREEE. A distance of 14 bases separates the germline ends of V and J, which lose 1 base and 4 bases respectively. What the study reported, not specific to this receptor: How much clinical and demographic metadata was included differed by source and by participant, and the metadata was provided uncurated.

A remark on this clone: It has no known antigen specificity. No clone much larger than this one lies a single base away; base qualities are absent.

The immunoSEQ Assay, a bias-controlled multiplex PCR, was used to amplify TCRbeta CDR3 regions from genomic DNA. Turning to the authors' computational methods: Within the assay, amplification of reference gene primers was used to estimate how many nucleated cells each sample contained. To quantify the absolute abundance of each unique TCRbeta CDR3 rearrangement, sequence reads were collapsed and filtered. Productive Simpson clonality was computed per sample as the square root of Simpson's diversity index over productive rearrangements. TCRdb holds this immuneACCESS table with in-frame rearrangements only. Some clones are missing; in checked studies, unresolved V genes explain under half, and the rest has no known cause. V and J calls and clone size are given by that table; D and trimming were obtained from the DNA. This sample holds more than 100,000 clones; 75% to 90% were observed only once. Less than 2.5% of the sample is taken by the ten largest.

The collaborating institutions used their own protocols to collect whole blood in K2EDTA tubes. For TCRbeta analysis, collaborators shipped samples in one of three forms: frozen whole blood, isolated PBMCs, or DNA extracted from either of those sample types. The chain uses TRBV5-4 and TRBJ1-1, with the D gene too uncertain to name. Sample: peripheral blood. This TCR was recovered from a man aged 45 to 65 with active COVID-19. The nucleotide sequence reads TGTGCCAGCAGCTTGCTGAGGGCCAGAGGCACTGAAGCTTTCTTT. Its protein is CASSLLRARGTEAFF.